Each of the 14 T cell receptor beta chains below was sequenced from the same sample in a study of T cell responses to AZD1222 COVID-19 vaccine. Sequenced by immunoSEQ multiplex PCR; TCRdb stores in-frame clones only, minus some. The table has 97,000 or so clones, approximately 81% seen once. The input for sequencing was peripheral blood, taken on day 0 of AZD1222 vaccination. The receptors here all came from an adult in good health.

The rearrangement uses TRBV6-2 or TRBV6-3 and TRBJ1-2; D might be TRBD1 (6 bases). V was pared by 5 bases and J by 2 bases, with 9 bases between. Germline V lookup: CDR1 MNHEY, CDR2 SVGEGT. The CDR3 loop spans 13 amino acids. The CDR3 sequence: CASSGGQNYGYTF. CDR3 nucleotide sequence: TGTGCCAGCAGTGGAGGACAGAACTATGGCTACACCTTC.

The chain uses TRBV11-3 and TRBJ1-3; D is possibly TRBD1 (5 bases). CDR1 and CDR2 from the germline V gene are SGHNT and YENEEA. V lost 5 bases and J 3 bases, leaving 11 bases between the germline ends. The CDR3 is made up of 14 amino acids. CDR3 in amino acids: CASSARDGGNTIYF. The CDR3 bases are TGTGCCAGCAGCGCCCGGGACGGTGGAAACACCATATATTTT.

The chain recombines TRBV25-1 with TRBJ1-3, with 7 bases that match TRBD1. J gave up 5 bases and V 5 bases, and 9 bases lay outside the gene matches. Per the germline V gene, CDR1 is MGHDK and CDR2 is SYGVNS. The CDR3 extends over 15 amino acids. The CDR3 loop reads CASSPPQGYRNTIYF. CDR3 DNA sequence: TGTGCCAGCAGTCCGCCACAGGGGTATAGAAACACCATATATTTT.

This clone was picked up one time. The J gene is TRBJ2-5, the V gene TRBV30, with D perhaps TRBD1 (6 bases). The CDR3 extends over 14 amino acids. The V end lost 2 bases, the J end lost 4 bases, and 14 bases lay between the germline ends. The germline V gene encodes CDR1 GTSNPN and CDR2 SVGIG (reference sequence). The CDR3: CAWSSQGGRETQYF. The CDR3 DNA is TGTGCCTGGAGTTCACAGGGCGGCCGAGAGACCCAGTACTTC. Full variable domain (rest looked up from reference TRBV30 and TRBJ2-5): SQTIHQWPATLVQPVGSPLSLECTVEGTSNPNLYWYRQAAGRGLQLLFYSVGIGQISSEVPQNLSASRPQDRQFILSSKKLLLSDSGFYLCAWSSQGGRETQYFGPGTRLLVL.

CDR3 protein: CSVTRTGGYEQYF. The CDR3 DNA is TGCAGCGTTACCCGGACAGGGGGCTACGAGCAGTACTTC. This chain links TRBV29-1 with TRBJ2-7; 10 nucleotides line up with TRBD1. J gave up 3 bases and V 5 bases, and 4 bases lay outside the gene matches. The CDR3 totals 13 residues. Per germline, CDR1 SQVTM and CDR2 ANQGSEA.

This clone turned up a few times. The genes are TRBV7-9 and TRBJ2-5, with D perhaps matching TRBD2 (5 bases). Trimming stripped 3 bases from V and 0 bases from J, with 14 bases between. This CDR3 spans 16 amino acids. Germline CDR1 and CDR2: SEHNR and FQNEAQ (reference sequence). DNA of the CDR3: TGTGCCAGCAGCTTGAGGAGGCGGTCGAACCAAGAGACCCAGTACTTC. Protein sequence: CASSLRRRSNQETQYF.

This chain joins TRBV6-5 and TRBJ2-7; 10 positions match TRBD1. The germline gives CDR1 MNHEY, CDR2 SVGAGI. CDR3 length equals 14 residues. Trimming at V came to 2 bases and at J to 13 bases, leaving 11 bases not matched to a gene. Written as DNA, the CDR3 is TGTGCCAGCAGTTACGCCATCGGACAGGGGGGTGTATACGTC. Protein: CASSYAIGQGGVYV.

The chain uses TRBV28 and TRBJ2-3; D might be TRBD1 (6 bases). CDR3 length: 15 amino acids. Per germline, CDR1 MDHEN and CDR2 SYDVKM. V gave up 5 bases and J gave up 0 bases, with 12 bases separating them. This CDR3 is CASSPGHRSTDTQYF. The CDR3 nucleotides read TGTGCCAGCAGTCCGGGACACCGTAGCACAGATACGCAGTATTTT.

V and J are TRBV12-3 or TRBV12-4 and TRBJ1-2; D might be TRBD1 (6 bases). Trimming removed 3 bases at V and 7 bases at J, with 12 bases between. CDR3 size: 13 residues. For the CDR3, the DNA is TGTGCCAGCAGTTTGGGGGAAGGGGGTGGCTACACCTTC. Protein product: CASSLGEGGGYTF.

The chain carries TRBV9 and TRBJ1-5, with D possibly matching TRBD1 (6 bases). Germline loops: CDR1 SGDLS, CDR2 YYNGEE. V was trimmed by 1 base and J by 7 bases, leaving 12 bases between them. This CDR3 has 14 amino acids. CDR3 in DNA: TGTGCCAGCAGCGTAACGGGGGCGGGACAGCCCCAGCATTTT. It specifies CASSVTGAGQPQHF.

This clone was detected only once. This chain joins TRBV29-1 and TRBJ1-1; perhaps TRBD1 as D (5 bases). Trimming shortened V by 4 bases and J by 4 bases, and 10 bases separated the two germline ends. CDR3 length: 12 residues. Germline V CDR1 and CDR2: SQVTM, ANQGSEA. CDR3 sequence: CSVARVGTEAFF. The DNA of the CDR3 is TGCAGCGTTGCCAGGGTAGGCACTGAAGCTTTCTTT.

The V call is TRBV14, the J call TRBJ2-3, with D possibly TRBD2 on 5 matching bases. With 3 bases removed from V and 15 bases from J, the gap between germline ends came to 19 bases. There are 13 residues in the CDR3. CDR1 SGHDN and CDR2 FVKESK come from the germline V gene. CDR3 loop: CASSHRPPTRIYF. CDR3 nucleotides: TGTGCCAGCAGCCACCGACCTCCAACTAGGATCTATTTT. Drawing the rest from reference TRBV14 and TRBJ2-3, the complete variable domain is EAGVTQFPSHSVIEKGQTVTLRCDPISGHDNLYWYRRVMGKEIKFLLHFVKESKQDESGMPNNRFLAERTGGTYSTLKVQPAELEDSGVYFCASSHRPPTRIYFGPGTRLTVL.

CDR3 sequence (DNA): TGTGCCAGCAGCTTAGACGTGACGGGCTATGGCTACACCTTC. This encodes CASSLDVTGYGYTF. The V gene is TRBV7-2, the J gene TRBJ1-2; D is ambiguous. Germline V CDR1 and CDR2: SGHTA, FQGNSA. Trimming took 1 base from V and 4 from J, leaving 10 bases between them. This CDR3 is built from 14 residues.

This clone was observed once. The rearrangement joins TRBV6-5 to TRBJ1-5; a possible D gene is TRBD1 (5 bases). Germline V CDR1 and CDR2: MNHEY, SVGAGI. The CDR3 extends over 14 amino acids. V lost 5 bases and J lost 8, with 16 bases in between. As DNA, the CDR3 is TGTGCCAGCAGTCCAGGGTCCCGGTTTGAGCCCCAGCATTTT. Protein sequence: CASSPGSRFEPQHF.